Listed below are T cell receptor beta chains from one sample, sequenced in a study of T cells in Graves' hyperthyroidism and ophthalmopathy. TCRdb redid the calling of the multiplex PCR reads with MiXCR, one entry per CDR3 protein. Of a few hundred thousand distinct CDR3 sequences listed, about a sixth are singletons. Sequenced sample: blood. All receptors derive from a woman between 35 and 50 years old with Graves' ophthalmopathy. CDR3s include the opening cysteine and the closing phenylalanine or tryptophan. Each record gives: J gene, V gene, clone size, D gene, CDR3 DNA, CDR3 protein. D genes are given only for firm matches. Not all rows give a size; the values are once, few, many and, for expanded clones, a class.

TRBJ1-5 | TRBV12-3/TRBV12-4 | many | - | TGTGCCAGCAGTTTAGCCGGGCGGTCCCAGCATTTT | CASSLAGRSQHF
TRBJ1-1 | TRBV28 | many | - | TGTGCCAGCAGTCTAAACCGGAACACTGAAGCTTTCTTT | CASSLNRNTEAFF
TRBJ2-5 | TRBV28 | many | TRBD1 | TGTGCCAGCAGTCGACAGGGTGTCGAGACCCAGTACTTC | CASSRQGVETQYF
TRBJ1-1 | TRBV4-1 | - | - | TGCGCCAGCAGCCAAGATAAGCCCCAAGGGGGGGTGAACACTGAAGCTTTCTTT | CASSQDKPQGGVNTEAFF
TRBJ1-2 | TRBV15 | - | - | TGTGCCACCAGCAGTGGGGGGGACGGTAACTATGGCTACACCTTC | CATSSGGDGNYGYTF
TRBJ2-2 | TRBV6-2/TRBV6-3 | many | - | TGTGCCAGCAGTTATTCCCGGCTTTACGTAGGGGAGCTGTTTTTT | CASSYSRLYVGELFF
TRBJ2-2 | TRBV2 | many | - | TGTGCCAGTGTACAGGGTACCCCGGGGACCGGGGAGCTGTTTTTT | CASVQGTPGTGELFF
TRBJ1-2 | TRBV7-9 | many | - | TGTGCCAGCAGCTTGGAAGGCTTCGGTTACTATGGCTACACCTTC | CASSLEGFGYYGYTF
TRBJ1-3 | TRBV12-3/TRBV12-4 | - | TRBD1 | TGTGCCAGTAGCCTAGGACAGGGAGGAAACACCATATATTTT | CASSLGQGGNTIYF
TRBJ2-5 | TRBV6-1 | many | - | TGTGCCAGCAGACACCTGCTAGCTGCTGAGACCCAGTACTTC | CASRHLLAAETQYF
TRBJ2-7 | TRBV20-1 | - | TRBD2 | TGCAGTGCTCCGGACCCCCTAGCGGGGGGGCAATACGAGCAGTACTTC | CSAPDPLAGGQYEQYF
TRBJ1-5 | TRBV14 | many | - | TGTGCCAGCAGCCAAAGCGTAGGGTGGTGTCCCCCGGATCAGCCCCAGCATTTT | CASSQSVGWCPPDQPQHF
TRBJ2-3 | TRBV2 | many | TRBD2 | TGTGCCAGCACTTTCCTAGCGGGAATGTCGGATACGCAGTATTTT | CASTFLAGMSDTQYF
TRBJ1-5 | TRBV24-1 | many | - | TGTGCCACCAGTGCGGTTGATCAGCCCCAGCATTTT | CATSAVDQPQHF